These T cell receptor beta chains were read from a single sample in a study of early T cells in non-severe SARS-CoV-2 infection. In TCRdb, the 5' RACE reads were re-called with MiXCR into one record per CDR3 protein. This repertoire shows over 50,000 distinct CDR3 sequences, roughly 8% found once; its top ten account for 10% to 13%. The sequenced sample was whole blood, obtained at baseline. These TCRs come from an adult who was a healthcare worker with PCR-confirmed SARS-CoV-2 infection or an uninfected control (not recorded which). The conserved cysteine and the conserved F or W are not part of the CDR3 here.

v_call: TRBV27
cdr3_length: 12
cdr3_aa: ASTGRGLVNEQF

v_call: TRBV7-6
cdr3_length: 12
cdr3_aa: ASSPGLAGETQY

v_call: TRBV20-1
cdr3_length: 13
cdr3_aa: SATGRGGLADTQY

v_call: TRBV20-1
cdr3_length: 12
cdr3_aa: SATSAGRNPEQY

v_call: TRBV13
cdr3_length: 16
cdr3_aa: ASSYAPQTSYLTDTQY

v_call: TRBV28
cdr3_length: 13
cdr3_aa: ASSHRSLGGNTIY

v_call: TRBV2
cdr3_length: 13
cdr3_aa: ASSPLASSTDTQY

v_call: TRBV7-9
cdr3_length: 14
cdr3_aa: ASSSRDLAGANVLT

v_call: TRBV20-1
cdr3_length: 14
cdr3_aa: SARDGLAGDLYEQY

v_call: TRBV2
cdr3_length: 13
cdr3_aa: ASSRTGGYNYGYT

v_call: TRBV6-2/TRBV6-3
cdr3_length: 11
cdr3_aa: ASSAGPIETQY

v_call: TRBV11-2
cdr3_length: 14
cdr3_aa: ASSLAGGSGANVVT

v_call: TRBV7-8
cdr3_length: 14
cdr3_aa: ASSFRASRRTDTQY

v_call: TRBV25-1
cdr3_length: 14
cdr3_aa: ASSELVPKSSYEQY

v_call: TRBV20-1
cdr3_length: 13
cdr3_aa: SARDSTATESPLH

v_call: TRBV7-2
cdr3_length: 13
cdr3_aa: ASSLEIRTNEKLF

v_call: TRBV12-3/TRBV12-4
cdr3_length: 13
cdr3_aa: ASSFGPFSTDTQY

v_call: TRBV6-6
cdr3_length: 9
cdr3_aa: ASSKNGELF

v_call: TRBV29-1
cdr3_length: 10
cdr3_aa: SVGTGIYGYT

v_call: TRBV11-1
cdr3_length: 13
cdr3_aa: ASSNDRGDKNIQY

v_call: TRBV27
cdr3_length: 12
cdr3_aa: ASSSGLAAETQY

v_call: TRBV12-3/TRBV12-4
cdr3_length: 12
cdr3_aa: ASSRGQTPAIQF

v_call: TRBV11-2
cdr3_length: 13
cdr3_aa: ASSLQGQPFDTQY

v_call: TRBV6-6
cdr3_length: 10
cdr3_aa: ASSYVRYEQY

v_call: TRBV30
cdr3_length: 11
cdr3_aa: AWSVGLAGSKI

v_call: TRBV6-5
cdr3_length: 15
cdr3_aa: ASSARGTSGISYEQY

v_call: TRBV7-6
cdr3_length: 9
cdr3_aa: ASLYSGELF

v_call: TRBV19
cdr3_length: 12
cdr3_aa: ASRFALDTGELF

v_call: TRBV10-3
cdr3_length: 9
cdr3_aa: AVGTGNIQY

v_call: TRBV18
cdr3_length: 15
cdr3_aa: ASSRGSGTGVNYGYT

v_call: TRBV28
cdr3_length: 12
cdr3_aa: ASSSWTSTETQY